This T cell receptor (beta chain) was documented in a study of CD8 T cells in ankylosing spondylitis. Findings of the study overall: Disease-linked clones, CD8+, were relatively rare in peripheral blood.

TCRdb processed the 5' RACE reads anew with MiXCR; each CDR3 protein has one entry. The sample includes 150,000 or so distinct CDR3 sequences, roughly 11% of them seen just once. Of note for this clonotype: Its specificity is not known.

The source is a male donor with ankylosing spondylitis or in good health (not recorded which). Sequenced: blood, either unsorted or a sorted T cell fraction (not recorded which).

CDR3: CASSPGGSIQYF. CDR3 in DNA: TGTGCCAGCAGCCCGGGGGGTAGCATTCAGTACTTC. V usage is TRBV14 and J usage is TRBJ2-4; 7 bases fit TRBD2. The germline V gene encodes CDR1 SGHDN and CDR2 FVKESK. Trimming at V came to 4 bases and at J to 9 bases, leaving 3 bases not matched to a gene. CDR3 size: 12 residues.